Listed here are 13 T cell receptor beta chains from one sample, sequenced in a study of T cell changes during pregnancy in multiple sclerosis. Measured with immunoSEQ multiplex PCR; TCRdb has only the in-frame clones, and not every one. This table has 70,000 to 95,000 clones, roughly 91% appearing once. This sample comprised peripheral blood, obtained after pregnancy. These receptor sequences come from a female donor in good health, enrolled as a control in a pregnancy study.

The V gene is TRBV18, the J gene TRBJ2-1; 7 bases line up with TRBD2. The CDR3 totals 13 residues. The germline V gene has CDR1 KGHSH and CDR2 LQKENI. With 3 bases clipped from V and 5 bases from J, the junction kept 1 base outside the gene matches. This chain's CDR3 is CASSPGLDNEQFF. DNA of the CDR3: TGTGCCAGCTCACCCGGACTAGACAATGAGCAGTTCTTC. Combining the CDR3 with reference TRBV18 and TRBJ2-1 gives the whole variable domain NAGVMQNPRHLVRRRGQEARLRCSPMKGHSHVYWYRQLPEEGLKFMVYLQKENIIDESGMPKERFSAEFPKEGPSILRIQQVVRGDSAAYFCASSPGLDNEQFFGPGTRLTVL.

The chain joins TRBV7-9 to TRBJ2-1; 10 nucleotides match TRBD2. V trimming: 4 bases; J trimming: 4 bases; junction bases outside the gene matches: 7. The germline gives CDR1 SEHNR, CDR2 FQNEAQ (reference sequence). The CDR3 consists of 16 residues. The CDR3 is CASSWTSGEAYNEQFF. The DNA for the CDR3 is TGTGCCAGCAGCTGGACTAGCGGAGAGGCATACAATGAGCAGTTCTTC.

The chain uses TRBV4-2 and TRBJ1-2; D call uncertain. V was trimmed by 1 base and J by 0 bases, leaving 15 bases between them. CDR3 length: 17 amino acids. The germline V gene encodes CDR1 LGHNA and CDR2 YNFKEQ. The CDR3 DNA reads TGTGCCAGCAGCCAAGGGTCGGTGGCAGGCTCTAACTATGGCTACACCTTC. Translated: CASSQGSVAGSNYGYTF.

The rearrangement joins TRBV30 to TRBJ2-2, with unresolved D. CDR1 and CDR2 from the germline V gene are GTSNPN and SVGIG (reference sequence). The CDR3 is made up of 14 amino acids. Trimming took off 1 base at V and 3 bases at J, with 9 bases between the two ends. This CDR3 reads CAWSGGPYTGELFF. CDR3 nucleotides: TGTGCCTGGAGTGGTGGGCCGTACACCGGGGAGCTGTTTTTT.

About this clone itself: Mismatch with germline at one junction end may stem from a read error. This chain uses TRBV7-7 with TRBJ2-1; 8 positions agree with TRBD2. The germline CDR1 and CDR2 sequences are SSHAT and FNYEAQ (reference sequence). The CDR3 is 16 residues long. The CDR3 sequence is CASSLALAAGYNEQFF. The CDR3 coding sequence is TGTGCTAGCAGCTTAGCACTAGCGGCCGGATACAATGAGCAGTTCTTC. The entire variable domain, with the rest obtained from reference TRBV7-7 and TRBJ2-1, is as follows: GAGVSQSPRYKVTKRGQDVTLRCDPISSHATLYWYQQALGQGPEFLTYFNYEAQPDKSGLPSDRFSAERPEGSISTLTIQRTEQRDSAMYRCASSLALAAGYNEQFFGPGTRLTVL.

The chain joins TRBV30 to TRBJ1-2; unclear D gene. Deletions cut 3 bases from V and 4 bases from J, with 12 bases between. Per germline, CDR1 GTSNPN and CDR2 SVGIG (reference sequence). There are 13 residues in the CDR3. The CDR3 DNA is TGTGCCTGGAGCACCGGGAGGACCTATGGCTACACCTTC. Protein product: CAWSTGRTYGYTF. The full variable domain, completed using reference TRBV30 and TRBJ1-2, is SQTIHQWPATLVQPVGSPLSLECTVEGTSNPNLYWYRQAAGRGLQLLFYSVGIGQISSEVPQNLSASRPQDRQFILSSKKLLLSDSGFYLCAWSTGRTYGYTFGSGTRLTVV.

V gene TRBV5-1 combines with J gene TRBJ2-3, with TRBD1 matching 7 bases. This CDR3 region has 13 residues. Germline loops: CDR1 SGHRS, CDR2 YFSETQ. V lost 0 bases and J lost 6; bases outside the gene matches: 1. Here the CDR3 reads CASSLEGADTQYF. As DNA, the CDR3 is TGCGCCAGCAGCTTGGAGGGGGCCGATACGCAGTATTTT.

The chain couples TRBV6-5 to TRBJ2-7; 12 bases are a match to TRBD2. This CDR3 is built from 16 residues. Trimming at V came to 0 bases and at J to 9 bases, leaving 9 bases not matched to a gene. Germline V gene data show CDR1 as MNHEY and CDR2 as SVGAGI. CDR3 protein: CASSYSGLAGIKRQYF. CDR3 DNA sequence: TGTGCCAGCAGTTACTCAGGACTAGCGGGGATAAAACGGCAGTACTTC.

V and J are TRBV30 and TRBJ1-1, with TRBD1 identical over 8 bases. Germline lookup yields CDR1 GTSNPN and CDR2 SVGIG (reference sequence). This CDR3 contains 15 residues. V shed 0 bases and J 7 bases; nucleotides not matched to a gene: 10. CDR3 residues: CAWSVPGGFGGEAFF. For the CDR3, the DNA is TGTGCCTGGAGTGTCCCAGGGGGCTTTGGGGGTGAAGCTTTCTTT.

The V gene is TRBV9, the J gene TRBJ2-7; 8 nucleotides line up with TRBD2. V dropped 4 bases and J dropped 5; count of bases not matched to a gene: 8. The CDR3 has 14 amino acids. Germline V gives CDR1 SGDLS, CDR2 YYNGEE. Here the CDR3 reads CASSPRTSFDEQYF. The CDR3 DNA reads TGTGCCAGCAGCCCTCGGACTAGCTTCGACGAGCAGTACTTC.

The V and J genes are TRBV21-1 and TRBJ2-3; the table gives TRBD1 as D, unverified against the DNA. TRBV21-1 is an annotated pseudogene. CDR3 length equals 18 residues. The CDR3 DNA follows: TGTGCCAGCAGCAAACTGCCAGGACAGGACTCTCGCACAGATACGCAGTATTTT. Translated: CASSKLPGQDSRTDTQYF.

The chain carries TRBV16 and TRBJ2-5; TRBD2 agrees at 12 bases. V shed 1 base and J 4 bases; nucleotides not matched to a gene: 4. Germline loops: CDR1 KGHSY, CDR2 FQNENV. CDR3 length: 16 residues. The CDR3 region has the DNA TGTGCCAGCAGCCAATGGTTACTAGCGGGAGGAGAGACCCAGTACTTC. This codes for CASSQWLLAGGETQYF.

The chain has TRBV4-2 and TRBJ2-3, with TRBD2 matching over 10 bases. With V trimmed by 4 bases and J by 7 bases, 14 bases remained unmatched. CDR1 is LGHNA, CDR2 YNFKEQ, per germline. There are 17 residues in the CDR3. CDR3 bases: TGTGCCAGCAGCCTCCTATCTAGCGGGGGAGAACATTATACGCAGTATTTT. This translates into CASSLLSSGGEHYTQYF.